These T cell receptor beta chains were read from a single sample in a study of cytomegalovirus exposure and HLA in healthy donors. Produced via immunoSEQ multiplex PCR; TCRdb's table is partial and in-frame only. Among about 120,000 clones listed, around 86% were seen once. Sequenced: PBMCs. These receptors were obtained from a woman aged 40 to 50 in good health and CMV-seronegative. Both conserved end residues are part of each CDR3. A D gene is named only where the DNA matches it firmly. Some rows have no size entry. The others give once, few or many, or a class for an expanded clone.

v_call	j_call	d_call	clone_size	cdr3_aa	cdr3_nt
TRBV18	TRBJ2-5	TRBD1	NA	CASSLDRGSETQYF	TGTGCCAGCTCACTGGACAGGGGGTCCGAGACCCAGTACTTC
TRBV7-2	TRBJ1-1	TRBD1	NA	CASSFGDRLNTEAFF	TGTGCCAGCAGCTTCGGGGACAGGCTGAACACTGAAGCTTTCTTT
TRBV10-3	TRBJ2-4	TRBD1	once	CAISEGDSTKDIQYF	TGTGCCATCAGTGAGGGGGACAGTACCAAGGACATTCAGTACTTC
TRBV4-3	TRBJ1-4	TRBD1	NA	CASSQVTGDEKLFF	TGCGCCAGCAGCCAAGTAACAGGGGATGAAAAACTGTTTTTT
TRBV7-8	TRBJ1-1	TRBD1	NA	CASPKGDAGGADTTEAFF	TGTGCCAGCCCTAAAGGAGACGCAGGGGGCGCCGATACCACTGAAGCTTTCTTT
TRBV19	TRBJ1-2	NA	NA	CASSPDRYYGYTF	TGTGCCAGTAGTCCCGACAGGTACTATGGCTACACCTTC
TRBV7-2	TRBJ1-3	TRBD1	NA	CASTLDRGPGNTIYF	TGTGCCAGCACCTTAGACAGGGGGCCTGGAAACACCATATATTTT
TRBV7-2	TRBJ1-2	NA	NA	CASRNNPGQTYGYTF	TGTGCCAGCAGAAACAACCCGGGACAAACGTATGGCTACACCTTC
TRBV21-1	TRBJ1-2	NA	NA	CASSRRDRGLDGGYTF	TGTGCCAGCAGCCGCCGGGACAGGGGGCTTGATGGTGGCTACACCTTC
TRBV19	TRBJ1-3	NA	few	CASSPPTENTIYF	TGTGCCAGTAGTCCTCCGACTGAAAACACCATATATTTT
TRBV18	TRBJ2-1	NA	NA	CASSPPSRWDEQFF	TGTGCCAGCTCACCACCGTCCAGGTGGGATGAGCAGTTCTTC